Presented here are 5 T cell receptor beta chains from one specimen sequenced in a study of shared clonotypes between healthy human individuals. Method: immunoSEQ multiplex PCR; TCRdb's copy keeps in-frame clones and lacks some. The sample holds about 480,000 clones, about three quarters seen once. Source material: PBMCs. These receptors all come from a woman aged 40 to 50 in good health. Some clones in this sample may be carry-over from other donors' samples.

The V and J genes are TRBV11-1 and TRBJ1-6, with TRBD1 identical over 7 bases. The CDR3 loop spans 13 amino acids. Germline V CDR1 and CDR2: SGHAT, FQDESV (reference sequence). With 8 bases clipped from V and 8 bases from J, the junction kept 6 bases outside the gene matches. The CDR3 bases are TGTGCCAGCGGACAGGCAAAAGATTCACCCCTCCACTTT. Its translation: CASGQAKDSPLHF.

V usage is TRBV25-1 and J usage is TRBJ2-7, with D perhaps matching TRBD2 (6 bases). The germline V and J ends were trimmed by 6 bases and 4 bases, with 10 bases remaining between them. The length of the CDR3 is 12 residues. Germline V gives CDR1 MGHDK, CDR2 SYGVNS. The CDR3 here is CASSGRGYEQYF. Written as DNA, the CDR3 is TGTGCCAGCAGCGGTCGGGGGTACGAGCAGTACTTC.

V gene TRBV5-1 combines with J gene TRBJ2-2; D may be TRBD2 (6 bases). Trimming took off 0 bases at V and 7 bases at J, with 13 bases between the two ends. The CDR3 is 15 amino acids. The germline gives CDR1 SGHRS, CDR2 YFSETQ. The CDR3 DNA reads as TGCGCCAGCAGCTTGGGACTAGTAGGAGGCGGGGAGCTGTTTTTT. Translated: CASSLGLVGGGELFF.

The chain links TRBV9 to TRBJ2-3; 7 nucleotides line up with TRBD1. Germline V lookup: CDR1 SGDLS, CDR2 YYNGEE. CDR3 size: 14 residues. J gave up 4 bases and V 4 bases, and 6 bases lay outside the gene matches. CDR3 in DNA: TGTGCCAGCAGCACAAGCACAGGGGCAGATACGCAGTATTTT. Translated: CASSTSTGADTQYF.

A single count supports this clone. J is TRBJ2-1 and V is TRBV11-3; 9 positions agree with TRBD2. CDR3 length: 15 residues. V lost 2 bases to trimming and J lost 5 bases; unmatched junction nucleotides: 4. CDR1 and CDR2 (germline): SGHNT, YENEEA. The CDR3 region is CASSLSAGGDNEQFF. CDR3 nucleotides: TGTGCCAGCAGCTTATCAGCGGGAGGTGACAATGAGCAGTTCTTC.